One and the same sample provided the 23 T cell receptor beta chains below, sequenced in a study of tumor and adjacent non-tumor tissue in lung cancer. Three rounds of nested PCR, following a modified ARM-PCR protocol, produced the TCRbeta library. TCRdb reprocessed the multiplex PCR reads with MiXCR, giving one entry per CDR3 protein. Seen here are roughly 69,000 distinct CDR3 sequences, more than 75% observed once, and the top ten hold around 45%. No cell sorting was done before RNA was extracted from the tissue. The normal lung tissue was taken more than 3 cm from the tumor edge. The sample taken for sequencing was distant non-tumor lung tissue. Receptors were obtained from a man aged 60 to 69 with non-small cell lung cancer.

This clonotype was counted a single time. This sequence joins TRBV6-1 and TRBJ2-7; 7 nucleotides agree with TRBD1. There are 18 residues in the CDR3. V gave up 5 bases and J gave up 0 bases; unmatched junction bases: 16. Germline V lookup: CDR1 MNHNS, CDR2 SASEGT. The CDR3 here is CASSYEPGQWLSSYEQYF. The CDR3, as DNA: TGTGCCAGCAGTTACGAGCCGGGACAGTGGCTAAGCTCCTACGAGCAGTACTTC.

The chain joins TRBV29-1 to TRBJ2-1; 8 bases align to TRBD2. Germline V gives CDR1 SQVTM, CDR2 ANQGSEA. V trimming: 6 bases; J trimming: 12 bases; junction bases outside the gene matches: 16. There are 14 residues in the CDR3. CDR3 loop: CSVDRREVPDGQFF. For the CDR3, the DNA is TGCAGCGTCGATCGGCGGGAGGTCCCGGATGGGCAGTTCTTC.

Of note for this clonotype: The CDR3 does not end in the conserved phenylalanine or tryptophan, so this is likely a read error. This CDR3 reads CASRVTTIDRGGNYEQYL. The CDR3 coding sequence is TGTGCCAGCAGGGTCACCACAATAGACAGGGGGGGGAACTACGAGCAGTACTTA. The V call is TRBV6-1, the J call TRBJ2-7, with 9 bases aligning to TRBD1. Germline trimming cut 6 bases from V and 3 bases from J; bases unmatched to any gene: 18. The CDR3 has 18 amino acids. Germline CDR1 and CDR2: MNHNS and SASEGT.

In regard to this clonotype: The CDR3 does not end in the conserved phenylalanine or tryptophan, so this is likely a read error. The V and J genes are TRBV11-1 and TRBJ2-1, with a weak D call TRBD1 (6 bases). Germline V lookup: CDR1 SGHAT, CDR2 FQDESV (reference sequence). The CDR3 has 15 amino acids. The V end lost 3 bases, the J end lost 8 bases, and 17 bases lay between the germline ends. CDR3 region: CASSLIKGDRDEQFL. The DNA for the CDR3 is TGTGCCAGCAGCTTGATTAAGGGGGACCGAGATGAGCAGTTCTTA.

On this clonotype: The junction shows a germline mismatch at one end, possibly a read error. The chain recombines TRBV6-2 or TRBV6-3 with TRBJ2-1; TRBD2 matches 7 bases. The CDR3 loop spans 17 amino acids. Germline V gene data show CDR1 as MNHEY and CDR2 as SVGEGT. The CDR3 loop reads CASSYNIRGSFPNEQFF. The CDR3 coding sequence is TGTGCCAGCAGTTACAATATACGCGGGAGTTTTCCCAATGAGCAATTCTTC.

V is TRBV29-1 and J is TRBJ2-1; 9 bases agree with TRBD2. The CDR3 loop spans 17 amino acids. From germline, CDR1 is SQVTM and CDR2 ANQGSEA. V shed 0 bases and J 3 bases; nucleotides not matched to a gene: 9. The CDR3 DNA follows: TGCAGCGTTGAAGATCCGAGGCGGGAGGGGCACTACAATGAGCAGTTCTTC. This gives the protein CSVEDPRREGHYNEQFF.

This clonotype was counted at least ten times. The V call is TRBV12-3 or TRBV12-4, the J call TRBJ2-3; D might be TRBD2 (6 bases). The CDR3 is made up of 15 amino acids. Trimming took 1 base from V and 5 from J, leaving 13 bases between them. DNA for the CDR3: TGTGCCAGCAGTTTAGGGGCGGGATCCGTAGATACGCAGTATTTT. It encodes CASSLGAGSVDTQYF.

This clonotype appeared many times. The V and J genes are TRBV24-1 and TRBJ2-3; TRBD2 agrees at 12 bases. With 2 bases clipped from V and 0 bases from J, the junction kept 8 bases outside the gene matches. CDR1 and CDR2 (germline): KGHDR, SFDVKD. The CDR3 extends over 19 amino acids. This chain's CDR3 is CATSDSLAGGASSTDTQYF. The CDR3 coding sequence is TGTGCCACCAGTGATTCTCTAGCGGGAGGGGCCTCCAGCACAGATACGCAGTATTTT.

This clonotype was observed once. Lacking the conserved final phenylalanine or tryptophan, this CDR3 likely reflects a read error. V is TRBV6-5 and J is TRBJ2-5; TRBD1 agrees at 8 bases. The CDR3 extends over 11 amino acids. Unmatched junction bases numbered 4, after V lost 5 bases and J lost 11 bases. Germline V gene lookup returns CDR1 MNHEY and CDR2 SVGAGI. Here the CDR3 reads CASSAWDRQYL. DNA of the CDR3: TGTGCCAGCAGTGCCTGGGACAGGCAGTACTTA.

Notes on this clonotype: The junction departs from germline at one end; a sequencing error may be responsible. The genes are TRBV6-5 and TRBJ2-1; possibly TRBD2 for D (5 bases). Germline loops: CDR1 MNHEY, CDR2 SVGAGI. The CDR3 is made up of 13 amino acids. This CDR3 is CTSSYGVLDEQFF. In DNA form, the CDR3 reads TGTACCAGCAGTTACGGGGTCCTGGATGAACAATTCTTC.

This clonotype is a singleton in its sample. One end of the junction varies from germline; a read error may be responsible. V and J are TRBV11-3 and TRBJ2-1; 10 nucleotides align to TRBD2. Germline V lookup: CDR1 SGHNT, CDR2 YENEEA. This CDR3 is built from 16 residues. CDR3 region: CASSLSLLAGLGEQFF. The CDR3 DNA follows: TGTGCCAGCAGCCTCAGCCTACTAGCGGGGTTAGGTGAGCAGTTTTTC.

With respect to this clonotype: An end of the junction does not agree with germline; a read error may underlie this. This chain connects TRBV4-2 to TRBJ2-2, with unresolved D. CDR1 and CDR2 from the germline V gene are LGHNA and YNFKEQ. This CDR3 contains 14 residues. CDR3 nucleotide sequence: TGTGCAAGCAGCCGGGCCAACTTTGCCGGGGAGCTGTTTTTT. Translated: CASSRANFAGELFF.

Points on this clonotype: At one of its ends the junction is not consistent with the germline gene, which may arise from a read error. CDR3 sequence (DNA): TGTGCCAGCAGTTTCGGGCTGGGCGATGACCAGTTCTTC. Its translation: CASSFGLGDDQFF. This rearrangement joins TRBV12-3 or TRBV12-4 to TRBJ2-1; D call uncertain. This CDR3 is 13 amino acids long.

About this clonotype itself: Without the conserved terminal phenylalanine or tryptophan, this CDR3 likely stems from a read error. The chain carries TRBV4-2 and TRBJ2-3; 8 positions agree with TRBD2. The V gene's germline CDR1 is LGHNA and CDR2 YNFKEQ. The CDR3 contains 16 residues. CDR3: CASSQGGTSGIDTQYY. The CDR3 DNA reads TGTGCCAGCAGCCAAGGAGGCACTAGCGGCATAGATACACAGTATTAT.

CDR3 amino acids: CTSSLPGQGKTEAFF. The CDR3 nucleotides read TGTACAAGCAGTTTGCCGGGACAGGGGAAGACTGAAGCTTTCTTT. The chain employs TRBV28 and TRBJ1-1, with 10 bases matching TRBD1. Germline V gives CDR1 MDHEN, CDR2 SYDVKM. There are 15 residues in the CDR3. Combining the CDR3 with reference TRBV28 and TRBJ1-1 gives the whole variable domain DVKVTQSSRYLVKRTGEKVFLECVQDMDHENMFWYRQDPGLGLRLIYFSYDVKMKEKGDIPEGYSVSREKKERFSLILESASTNQTSMYLCTSSLPGQGKTEAFFGQGTRLTVV.

The chain recombines TRBV11-1 with TRBJ2-3, with 7 bases lining up with TRBD2. The CDR3 extends over 15 amino acids. Germline CDR1 reads SGHAT; CDR2 reads FQDESV (reference sequence). The trim removed 2 bases at V and 6 bases at J, leaving 8 bases unmatched. CDR3 loop: CASSLSGSRGDTQYF. In nucleotides, the CDR3 is TGTGCCAGCAGCTTATCAGGATCGCGGGGGGATACGCAGTATTTT.

This clonotype showed up just once. One end of the junction varies from germline; a read error may be responsible. The J gene is TRBJ2-6, the V gene TRBV6-1, with 8 bases lining up with TRBD1. Per the germline V gene, CDR1 is MNHNS and CDR2 is SASEGT. This CDR3 contains 16 residues. The CDR3 region has the DNA TGTGCCAGCAATCAGGGGGCATTCTTTGGGGCCAACGTTCTGACTTTC. Translating it yields CASNQGAFFGANVLTF.

The V and J genes are TRBV4-2 and TRBJ2-5, with D uncertain. V lost 3 bases, J lost 7 bases, and 24 bases lay in between. CDR1 and CDR2 (germline): LGHNA, YNFKEQ. This CDR3 has 17 residues. The CDR3 loop reads CASSHPRVVDRPGTQYF. The CDR3 DNA follows: TGTGCCAGCAGCCACCCAAGAGTTGTGGACCGTCCTGGGACCCAGTACTTC.

This clonotype was seen once. At one end, the junction sequence differs from germline, possibly due to a read error. The V and J genes are TRBV4-2 and TRBJ2-1; TRBD2 matches at 15 bases. In germline, CDR1 is LGHNA, CDR2 YNFKEQ. The CDR3 spans 16 residues. The CDR3 loop is CATGLAGGNSYIEQFF. The CDR3 region has the DNA TGTGCCACCGGACTAGCGGGAGGGAACTCCTACATTGAGCAGTTCTTC.

A remark on this clonotype: Its ends do not fully match the called genes, so a read error is possible. V is TRBV4-2 and J is TRBJ2-7, with TRBD2 matching over 9 bases. There are 15 residues in the CDR3. Germline CDR1 LGHNA, CDR2 YNFKEQ. CDR3 region: CASGQESGGRAVQYF. The CDR3 DNA reads TGTGCCAGCGGCCAAGAGTCCGGCGGGAGGGCCGTGCAGTACTTC.

The chain is built from TRBV29-1 and TRBJ2-1; D is unresolved. Germline V lookup: CDR1 SQVTM, CDR2 ANQGSEA. V lost 8 bases and J lost 4, with 9 bases in between. This CDR3 contains 11 residues. This CDR3 reads CSTVTYNEQFF. The CDR3 DNA follows: TGCAGCACGGTCACTTACAATGAGCAGTTCTTC.

Concerning this clonotype itself: Mismatch with germline at one junction end may stem from a read error. The V and J genes are TRBV18 and TRBJ2-7, with no clear D. CDR3 size: 13 residues. Germline CDR1 and CDR2: KGHSH and LQKENI. CDR3 in DNA: TGTGCCAGTTCACAAAACGGCTACTACGAGCAGTACTTC. Translating gives CASSQNGYYEQYF.

The chain employs TRBV11-1 and TRBJ2-3, with 11 bases matching TRBD2. CDR3 size: 16 residues. The germline CDR1 and CDR2 sequences are SGHAT and FQDESV (reference sequence). V was pared by 5 bases and J by 6 bases, with 10 bases of the junction left unmatched. In DNA, the CDR3 is TGTGCCAGCAGCCTGACTAGCGGGGCCAACACGGATACGCAGTATTTT. This codes for CASSLTSGANTDTQYF.